A selection of T cell receptor beta chains follows, all from one sample in a study of shared clonotypes between healthy human individuals. The method was immunoSEQ multiplex PCR; TCRdb's version includes in-frame clones alone and lacks a portion of them. This table has roughly 1.5 million clones, 98% appearing once. The sequenced sample was naive CD4+ T cells sorted from blood. The source of these receptors is a man aged 25-45 years in good health. Each CDR3 is given with its conserved first and last residue. The D gene is left open where the match is weak. The size of a clone is reported for some rows only, either as once, few or many, or as a class for expanded clones.

V gene,J gene,D gene,clone size,CDR3 DNA,CDR3 protein
TRBV7-3,TRBJ2-7,-,-,TGTGCCAGCAGCTTAACAGCAGACTCCTACGAGCAGTACTTC,CASSLTADSYEQYF
TRBV29-1,TRBJ2-7,-,-,TGCAGCGTTGAAGAGGACTACGAGCAGTACTTC,CSVEEDYEQYF
TRBV7-9,TRBJ2-1,-,-,TGTGCCAGCAGCGTACTCGCAGTTAGCGGAGAGCAGTTCTTC,CASSVLAVSGEQFF
TRBV7-6,TRBJ1-2,-,-,TGTGCCAGCAGCTTAGAAGAGGGCCCAGGCTATGGCTACACCTTC,CASSLEEGPGYGYTF
TRBV7-3,TRBJ2-3,-,-,TGTGCCAGCAGCTCTTCTAGCACAGATACGCAGTATTTT,CASSSSSTDTQYF
TRBV7-9,TRBJ2-5,TRBD2,-,TGTGCCAGCAGCTTAGGGAGGGGCGGGAGTGAGACCCAGTACTTC,CASSLGRGGSETQYF
TRBV5-1,TRBJ2-1,TRBD2,once,TGCGCCAGCAGCTCAGACAGGGGCCCGGGACTAGCGGGAGGGAAATACAATGAGCAGTTCTTC,CASSSDRGPGLAGGKYNEQFF
TRBV10-3,TRBJ2-2,-,-,TGTGCCATCAGTGAGTCGATAACCGGGGAGCTGTTTTTT,CAISESITGELFF
TRBV28,TRBJ1-1,TRBD1,-,TGTGCCAGCAGGCCCCCTGGGACAGGGGGCACTGAAGCTTTCTTT,CASRPPGTGGTEAFF
TRBV19,TRBJ2-3,TRBD2,-,TGTGCCAGTAGTATGGCACTAGCGGACACAGATACGCAGTATTTT,CASSMALADTDTQYF
TRBV19,TRBJ2-1,TRBD2,-,TGTGCCAGTAGCCCAATCGGTAGCGGGAGGACATCCTACAATGAGCAGTTCTTC,CASSPIGSGRTSYNEQFF
TRBV7-9,TRBJ2-7,-,-,TGTGCCAGCAGCCCCCAGCGGGCTGTACCCTCCTACGAGCAGTACTTC,CASSPQRAVPSYEQYF
TRBV19,TRBJ1-5,-,-,TGTGCCAGTAGTGGCTACATGATCAATCAGCCCCAGCATTTT,CASSGYMINQPQHF
TRBV7-2,TRBJ2-5,-,-,TGTGCCAGCAGCCGCCGCGGGGATCAAGAGACCCAGTACTTC,CASSRRGDQETQYF
TRBV18,TRBJ2-5,-,-,TGTGCCAGCTCACCCGTAAAGGGACTTGAAGAGACCCAGTACTTC,CASSPVKGLEETQYF
TRBV11-2,TRBJ2-6,-,-,TGTGCCAGCAGCTTACTTGTCTCTGGGGCCAACGTCCTGACTTTC,CASSLLVSGANVLTF
TRBV7-9,TRBJ2-7,TRBD1,-,TGTGCCAGCAGCTTGACAGGGGGTCGAGAGCAGTACTTC,CASSLTGGREQYF
TRBV7-8,TRBJ2-7,TRBD2,-,TGTGCCAGCAGCTTAGGGACGGGAGGGCCGTTCGAGCAGTACTTC,CASSLGTGGPFEQYF
TRBV2,TRBJ2-5,-,-,TGTGCCAGCAGTGAATACAGCCAAGAGACCCAGTACTTC,CASSEYSQETQYF
TRBV7-9,TRBJ2-1,TRBD2,-,TGTGCCTCCGCTAGCGGGAGCCACAATGAGCAGTTCTTC,CASASGSHNEQFF
TRBV13,TRBJ2-2,-,-,TGTGCCAGCAGAGCGGTTCTTTCGGGAGAAAACACCGGGGAGCTGTTTTTT,CASRAVLSGENTGELFF
TRBV7-2,TRBJ2-7,-,-,TGTGCCAGCAGCCGTGGACCTACTTACGAGCAGTACTTC,CASSRGPTYEQYF
TRBV5-4,TRBJ2-5,TRBD2,-,TGTGCCAGCAGCTTATCTAGCGGGAGGGCCCTCGGCCAAGAGACCCAGTACTTC,CASSLSSGRALGQETQYF
TRBV19,TRBJ1-2,-,-,TGTGCCAGTAGATCGGACAGCTCTAGGTCCTATGGCTACACCTTC,CASRSDSSRSYGYTF
TRBV7-8,TRBJ1-1,-,-,TGTGCCAGCAGCTTTACCTTACGACTCGACACTGAAGCTTTCTTT,CASSFTLRLDTEAFF
TRBV6-8,TRBJ2-7,TRBD2,-,TGTGCCAGCAGTTACTTCAGACTAGCGGGAGACGAGCAGTACTTC,CASSYFRLAGDEQYF
TRBV27,TRBJ1-5,-,-,TGTGCCAGCAGCCAGGGAACCAATCAGCCCCAGCATTTT,CASSQGTNQPQHF
TRBV19,TRBJ2-3,-,-,TGTGCCAGCATTGATGGGTCCAGGTTAGATACGCAGTATTTT,CASIDGSRLDTQYF
TRBV5-6,TRBJ2-1,TRBD2,-,TGTGCCAGCAGCCCCGGACTAGCTAGCTCCTACAATGAGCAGTTCTTC,CASSPGLASSYNEQFF
TRBV28,TRBJ2-1,-,-,TGTGCCAGCAGTCTCATGTCTGAGCAGTTCTTC,CASSLMSEQFF
TRBV18,TRBJ2-3,TRBD2,-,TGTGCCAGCTCACCCTCTAGCGGAGTCACAGATACGCAGTATTTT,CASSPSSGVTDTQYF
TRBV29-1,TRBJ2-1,-,-,TGCAGCGTTGTGTCCCTCGGAGGGTACAATGAGCAGTTCTTC,CSVVSLGGYNEQFF
TRBV5-1,TRBJ1-1,-,-,TGCGCCAGCAGCAAGCGCACAGGGCAACTCATGAACACTGAAGCTTTCTTT,CASSKRTGQLMNTEAFF
TRBV6-5,TRBJ2-7,-,-,TGTGCCAGCAGTCCGGCCGGCTTCTACGAGCAGTACTTC,CASSPAGFYEQYF
TRBV7-8,TRBJ2-2,TRBD1,-,TGTGCCAGCAGCTATAGGGACAGGGGCACCGGGGAGCTGTTTTTT,CASSYRDRGTGELFF
TRBV28,TRBJ2-7,-,-,TGTGCCAGCAGTTTCCTAATGAGTTTCGAGCAGTACTTC,CASSFLMSFEQYF
TRBV28,TRBJ2-3,-,-,TGTGCCAGCAGTTTGGTTGCCCTAGGGAACACAGATACGCAGTATTTT,CASSLVALGNTDTQYF
TRBV27,TRBJ2-5,-,-,TGTGCCAGCAGTCCGAGCGCCCTGGGGACCCAGTACTTC,CASSPSALGTQYF
TRBV9,TRBJ2-1,-,-,TGTGCCAGCAGCCCCTCGGCGGGAATGTCCTACAATGAGCAGTTCTTC,CASSPSAGMSYNEQFF
TRBV6-5,TRBJ2-2,TRBD2,-,TGTGCCAGCAGTTATACTAGCGGGAAGATCGGGGAGCTGTTTTTT,CASSYTSGKIGELFF
TRBV13,TRBJ2-7,TRBD2,-,TGTGCCAGCAGCTTAGTACTAGCGGGAGCTGGCTACGAGCAGTACTTC,CASSLVLAGAGYEQYF
TRBV19,TRBJ2-2,TRBD2,-,TGTGCCAGTACCCGCCTAGCGGGAGGGCCCACCGGGGAGCTGTTTTTT,CASTRLAGGPTGELFF
TRBV6-6,TRBJ2-7,TRBD2,-,TGTGCCAGCAGTTACTCGTGGACTAGTAAAGAGTCCGAGCAGTACTTC,CASSYSWTSKESEQYF
TRBV11-3,TRBJ2-7,-,-,TGTGCCAGCAGCTCCCGGGGCAATACTCGGCAGTACTTC,CASSSRGNTRQYF
TRBV27,TRBJ2-5,-,once,TGTGCCAGGATAAAGACCCAGTACTTC,CARIKTQYF
TRBV6-1,TRBJ2-3,-,-,TGTGCCAGCAGTGCAAGGACAAGCGGCAGCACAGATACGCAGTATTTT,CASSARTSGSTDTQYF
TRBV6-4,TRBJ2-1,TRBD2,-,TGTGCCAGCAGCCCACTAGCGGGAGGTCCCTACAATGAGCAGTTCTTC,CASSPLAGGPYNEQFF
TRBV5-1,TRBJ2-1,TRBD2,-,TGCGCCAGCAGCTTGGTTTCCCCTAGCGGTTCCTACAATGAGCAGTTCTTC,CASSLVSPSGSYNEQFF
TRBV4-2,TRBJ2-1,-,-,TGTGCCAGCAGCCACACTAGCTCGCGCTCCTACAATGAGCAGTTCTTC,CASSHTSSRSYNEQFF
TRBV27,TRBJ2-3,-,-,TGTGCCAGCAGTTTACACAGGGGCACAGATACGCAGTATTTT,CASSLHRGTDTQYF
TRBV5-1,TRBJ2-1,TRBD2,-,TGCGCCAGCAGCCCCCCCTCGGCGGGAGGCCTCTACAATGAGCAGTTCTTC,CASSPPSAGGLYNEQFF
TRBV19,TRBJ1-5,-,-,TGTGCCAGTAGTATGAAGCGGGGAAGCAATCAGCCCCAGCATTTT,CASSMKRGSNQPQHF
TRBV28,TRBJ1-5,-,-,TGTGCCAGCAGTTTAGCCGGGGGCAATCAGCCCCAGCATTTT,CASSLAGGNQPQHF
TRBV30,TRBJ2-3,-,-,TGTGCCTGGAGTACAACGGGGAGCACAGATACGCAGTATTTT,CAWSTTGSTDTQYF